The 23 T cell receptor beta chains reported below all come from one sample, sequenced in a study of read filtering for tumor transcriptome and immune sequencing (TCRdb year 2020). TCRdb lists the instrument as Illumina HiSeq 4000. TCR libraries were constructed from approximately 360 ng RNA using the Immunoverse kit, and molecular barcoded adaptors covering alpha/delta and beta/gamma chains were employed. The public sequencing data were trimmed at Q25 with fastp and processed into clonotypes with MiXCR by TCRdb, which kept only in-frame beta chains. Rows merge per CDR3 protein into single entries with the most common DNA and genes. This sample lists 30,000 to 35,000 distinct CDR3 sequences; approximately 18% were detected once. The top ten hold 16% of the sample. The sample consisted of a population of CD138-negative cells sorted from bone marrow. What this sample's cell subset or site label stands for: bone marrow mononuclear cells depleted of CD138+ plasma/myeloma cells by negative magnetic selection. The origin of the receptors is a donor at least 40 years old with multiple myeloma.

This clonotype was recorded at least ten times. This chain uses TRBV20-1 with TRBJ2-1, with D uncertain. CDR3 length equals 12 residues. CDR1 DFQATT and CDR2 SNEGSKA come from the germline V gene (reference sequence). Trimming cost V 3 bases and J 3 bases, with 6 bases left between them. CDR3 protein: CSASPVYNEQFF. The CDR3 bases are TGCAGTGCTAGTCCGGTCTACAATGAGCAGTTCTTC.

As for this clonotype: In this CDR3 the conserved last residue, phenylalanine or tryptophan, is missing, so a read error is likely. It is unclear where the CDR3 begins or ends on the DNA, so no DNA is shown, and the CDR3 is as TCRdb lists it. The genes are TRBV20-1 and TRBJ2-1; the table names TRBD2, a call not compared with the DNA. Both ends counted, the CDR3 spans 12 residues. Germline V gene sequence: CDR1 DFQATT, CDR2 SNEGSKA (reference sequence). CDR3 in amino acids: CSARRAGIEQSS.

In this sample, this clonotype turned up many times. The chain uses TRBV5-1 and TRBJ2-1; tentatively, D is TRBD2 (6 bases). CDR1 is SGHRS and CDR2 is YFSETQ in the germline V gene. This CDR3 has 13 amino acids. V dropped 4 bases and J dropped 9 bases, with 14 bases sitting between them. CDR3 region: CASSLTRVTEQFF. The CDR3 bases are TGCGCCAGCAGCCTGACTAGGGTCACTGAGCAGTTCTTC.

This clonotype was observed at least ten times. The chain links TRBV29-1 to TRBJ2-1; TRBD2 matches 15 bases. The CDR3 is made up of 20 amino acids. From germline, CDR1 is SQVTM and CDR2 ANQGSEA. J gave up 6 bases and V 6 bases, and 21 bases lay outside the gene matches. CDR3 sequence: CSVPSTWTSGRGYRGNEQFF. The CDR3 DNA sequence: TGCAGCGTCCCTTCGACTTGGACTAGCGGGAGGGGTTATCGTGGCAATGAGCAGTTCTTC.

On this clonotype: A much larger clone lies a single base off, so this may be a read error. V and J are TRBV5-1 and TRBJ2-3, with a weak D call TRBD1 (5 bases). The CDR3 extends over 12 amino acids. In germline, CDR1 is SGHRS, CDR2 YFSETQ. The CDR3 sequence: CASSLLTVTQYF. The CDR3 region has the DNA TGCGCCAGCAGCTTGTTGACAGTTACGCAGTATTTT.

This clonotype was seen at least ten times. The J gene is TRBJ1-1, the V gene TRBV20-1; the D gene is possibly TRBD1 (6 bases). CDR3 length: 16 residues. The germline V gene encodes CDR1 DFQATT and CDR2 SNEGSKA (reference sequence). V was pared by 0 bases and J by 2 bases, with 16 bases between. CDR3 residues: CSARDWGGTLNTEAFF. The CDR3 region has the DNA TGCAGTGCTAGAGATTGGGGAGGGACACTTAACACTGAAGCTTTCTTT.

This clonotype was detected many times. The rearrangement uses TRBV7-8 and TRBJ2-1, with D possibly TRBD1 on 6 matching bases. Trimming cost V 4 bases and J 4 bases, with 8 bases left between them. From germline, CDR1 is SGHVS and CDR2 FQNEAQ. CDR3 length: 13 residues. CDR3 nucleotides: TGTGCCAGCAGCTATGGACAGTACAATGAGCAGTTCTTC. Its translation is CASSYGQYNEQFF.

This clonotype was recorded many times. The chain combines TRBV29-1 with TRBJ2-1; D is possibly TRBD1 (6 bases). Germline values: CDR1 SQVTM, CDR2 ANQGSEA. This CDR3 contains 15 residues. Trimming removed 6 bases at V and 5 bases at J, with 20 bases between. This CDR3 is CSVASPGHGNNEQFF. CDR3 nucleotides: TGCAGCGTCGCCTCACCGGGACACGGTAACAATGAGCAGTTCTTC.

This clonotype was seen ten or more times. The CDR3 protein is CASSSTIGGPLYNEQFF. The CDR3 nucleotides are TGTGCCAGCAGCAGTACCATAGGGGGGCCCCTCTACAATGAGCAGTTCTTC. The chain links TRBV11-2 to TRBJ2-1, with D perhaps assigned TRBD1 or TRBD2 (6 bases each). CDR1 is SGHAT, CDR2 FQNNGV, per germline. The V end was cut by 5 bases, the J end by 3 bases, with 20 bases between. CDR3 size: 17 residues.

The chain employs TRBV2 and TRBJ2-2, with 10 bases matching TRBD2. This CDR3 has 15 amino acids. The junction had 9 bases not matched to a gene; V was cut back by 7 bases and J by 7 bases. Germline CDR1 SNHLY, CDR2 FYNNEI. Here the CDR3 DNA reads TGTGCCAGCAACAAGGGGCTAGCGGGAGTCGGGGAGCTGTTTTTT. This gives the protein CASNKGLAGVGELFF.

This clonotype occurred many times. V usage is TRBV10-3 and J usage is TRBJ1-1; 7 bases agree with TRBD1. The V and J ends lost 6 bases and 1 base, in that order; junction bases with no gene match: 14. Germline CDR1 is ENHRY and CDR2 is SYGVKD. The CDR3 totals 17 residues. In nucleotides, the CDR3 is TGTGCCATCAGGACAGGGCGACTAGGGAAGAGGAACACTGAAGCTTTCTTT. Its translation: CAIRTGRLGKRNTEAFF.

In regard to this clonotype: A much larger clone lies one base from this, so it may be a read error. V and J are TRBV30 and TRBJ1-2, with D tentatively TRBD1 (5 bases). This CDR3 contains 13 residues. Looked up from germline, CDR1 is GTSNPN and CDR2 is SVGIG (reference sequence). The CDR3 sequence: CAWGVQRGYGYTF. As DNA, the CDR3 is TGTGCCTGGGGTGTACAGAGGGGATATGGCTACACCTTC.

This clonotype has a count of ten or more. V and J are TRBV11-2 and TRBJ2-5, with D possibly being TRBD1 (5 bases). The CDR3 has 14 residues. V lost 5 bases to trimming and J lost 1 base, with 11 bases between them. Per germline, CDR1 SGHAT and CDR2 FQNNGV. CDR3 sequence reads: CASSPKTVQETQYF. CDR3 bases: TGTGCCAGCAGCCCCAAGACAGTCCAAGAGACCCAGTACTTC. Drawing the rest from reference TRBV11-2 and TRBJ2-5, the complete variable domain is EAGVAQSPRYKIIEKRQSVAFWCNPISGHATLYWYQQILGQGPKLLIQFQNNGVVDDSQLPKDRFSAERLKGVDSTLKIQPAKLEDSAVYLCASSPKTVQETQYFGPGTRLLVL.

About this clonotype: A far larger clone differs by one base, so this is likely a read error. DNA for the CDR3: TGTGCCAGCAGTGAAGCGGGGCTAGCGGGAGGAGTATACAATGAGCAGTACTTC. Amino acid sequence: CASSEAGLAGGVYNEQYF. The V call is TRBV2, the J call TRBJ2-5; 11 bases align to TRBD2. Germline assignment: CDR1 SNHLY and CDR2 FYNNEI. The CDR3 has 18 residues. Trimming cost V 0 bases and J 11 bases; bases outside gene matches: 17.

This clonotype was seen at least ten times. The chain carries TRBV5-5 and TRBJ2-3, with TRBD1 as a possible D gene (6 bases). CDR3 length: 13 amino acids. Germline CDR1 reads SGHKS; CDR2 reads YYEKEE (reference sequence). Trimming pared 5 bases from V and 5 bases from J, leaving 12 bases between. In nucleotides, the CDR3 is TGTGCCAGCAGATCAGGGGTTGTAGATACGCAGTATTTT. It codes for CASRSGVVDTQYF.

Only a few counts were recorded for this clonotype. V gene TRBV5-5 combines with J gene TRBJ1-4, with a weak D call TRBD1 (6 bases). CDR1 and CDR2 (germline): SGHKS, YYEKEE (reference sequence). V lost 4 bases to trimming and J lost 3 bases, with 19 bases between them. The CDR3 has 17 amino acids. CDR3 nucleotides: TGTGCCAGCAGCATGGGCCGTACAGGGTCGTCTAATGAAAAACTGTTTTTT. It is translated as CASSMGRTGSSNEKLFF.

The chain employs TRBV5-1 and TRBJ2-3; 10 nucleotides agree with TRBD1. With 6 bases clipped from V and 2 bases from J, the junction kept 6 bases outside the gene matches. Germline-derived CDR1 and CDR2 are SGHRS and YFSETQ. This CDR3 is built from 15 residues. Here the CDR3 reads CASNPGQGVTDTQYF. DNA of the CDR3: TGCGCCAGCAACCCTGGACAGGGGGTCACAGATACGCAGTATTTT.

By proportion, this clonotype is medium-sized (0.01 to 0.1%). The chain has TRBV24-1 and TRBJ2-6; 7 nucleotides align to TRBD1. Germline V gene data show CDR1 as KGHDR and CDR2 as SFDVKD. Losses at the gene ends were 10 bases for V and 0 bases for J; bases not matched to a gene: 14. The CDR3 totals 18 residues. CDR3 amino acids: CATASGTAILSGANVLTF. CDR3 coding DNA: TGTGCCACAGCATCCGGGACAGCAATTCTCTCTGGGGCCAACGTCCTGACTTTC.

The chain employs TRBV4-1 and TRBJ1-2, with D uncertain. The CDR3 runs 16 residues. Germline V gene data show CDR1 as MGHRA and CDR2 as YSYEKL. CDR3 in amino acids: CVSRLKNGDGVYGYTF. The CDR3 nucleotides read TGCGTTAGCAGACTCAAGAACGGGGATGGGGTCTATGGCTACACCTTC.

At least ten counts were recorded for this clonotype. The chain has TRBV5-1 and TRBJ2-7; tentatively, D is TRBD1 or TRBD2 (6 bases each). Trimming shortened V by 4 bases and J by 0 bases, and 11 bases separated the two germline ends. Germline-derived CDR1 and CDR2 are SGHRS and YFSETQ. The CDR3 extends over 14 amino acids. The chain's CDR3 is CASSPGDNSYEQYF. The CDR3 DNA is TGCGCCAGCAGCCCGGGGGACAACTCCTACGAGCAGTACTTC.

As to this clonotype: A much larger clone lies a single base off, so this may be a read error. The CDR3 end shows no conserved phenylalanine or tryptophan, and so a read error is likely. The chain uses TRBV27 and TRBJ2-5; possible D gene TRBD1, 6 bases. The CDR3 loop spans 13 amino acids. V was cut by 6 bases and J by 2 bases, with 10 bases left in between. In germline, CDR1 is MNHEY, CDR2 SMNVEV (reference sequence). The CDR3 loop is CASRNTGQETQYY. CDR3 sequence (DNA): TGTGCCAGCAGAAATACAGGGCAAGAGACCCAGTACTAC.

The sample holds one count of this clonotype. This could be a read error, since a much larger clone is one nucleotide away. The V call is TRBV7-9, the J call TRBJ2-3; 9 bases map to TRBD1. Germline values: CDR1 SEHNR, CDR2 FQNEAQ (reference sequence). CDR3 length equals 14 residues. CDR3 residues: CASSSGQGRDKQYF. CDR3 coding DNA: TGTGCCAGCAGCTCGGGACAGGGTCGGGATAAGCAGTATTTT.

This clonotype has at least ten counts. V is TRBV11-2 and J is TRBJ2-3; D is unclear. This CDR3 has 11 residues. Germline V gene lookup returns CDR1 SGHAT and CDR2 FQNNGV. Trimming cost V 7 bases and J 6 bases, with 8 bases left between them. The DNA of the CDR3 is TGTGCCAGCACTTCCTCTGATACGCAGTATTTT. This sequence encodes CASTSSDTQYF. Full variable domain (missing parts from reference TRBV11-2 and TRBJ2-3): EAGVAQSPRYKIIEKRQSVAFWCNPISGHATLYWYQQILGQGPKLLIQFQNNGVVDDSQLPKDRFSAERLKGVDSTLKIQPAKLEDSAVYLCASTSSDTQYFGPGTRLTVL.